Following are 15 T cell receptor beta chains from one sample sequenced in a study of blood T cell repertoires in COVID-19 (dated by TCRdb to 2019 to 2021). Libraries were constructed by the immunoSEQ multiplex PCR assay. Not all clones reach the TCRdb copy of this immuneACCESS table, which keeps in-frame sequences only. Checked studies attribute under half of the gap to unresolved V genes and leave the rest unexplained. The sample table records 150,000 to 200,000 clones; 70% to 90% of these occur just once. Of the sample, less than 8% falls within the top ten clones. Sequenced material: PBMCs or T cells enriched from blood (not recorded which). The receptors were gathered from a woman in her 50s who had recovered from COVID-19.

This chain links TRBV5-5 with TRBJ2-2, with D possibly TRBD2 on 5 matching bases. CDR3 length: 15 residues. Between the trimmed V and J ends, which lost 4 bases and 0 bases, there was a span of 10 bases. CDR1 is SGHKS, CDR2 YYEKEE, per germline (reference sequence). The CDR3 DNA reads as TGTGCCAGCAGCAGGGAGCAGACGAACACCGGGGAGCTGTTTTTT. Protein: CASSREQTNTGELFF. The full variable domain, in which reference TRBV5-5 and TRBJ2-2 provide the parts outside the CDR3, is DAGVTQSPTHLIKTRGQQVTLRCSPISGHKSVSWYQQVLGQGPQFIFQYYEKEERGRGNFPDRFSARQFPNYSSELNVNALLLGDSALYLCASSREQTNTGELFFGEGSRLTVL.

The chain recombines TRBV11-3 with TRBJ2-3; a possible D gene is TRBD2 (5 bases). Per the germline V gene, CDR1 is SGHNT and CDR2 is YENEEA. V lost 0 bases and J lost 1, with 14 bases in between. The CDR3 runs to 17 residues. The CDR3 sequence: CASSLDPAGRGTDTQYF. CDR3 nucleotide sequence: TGTGCCAGCAGCTTAGATCCAGCTGGGCGGGGCACAGATACGCAGTATTTT. The full variable domain, with the rest looked up from reference TRBV11-3 and TRBJ2-3, is EAGVVQSPRYKIIEKKQPVAFWCNPISGHNTLYWYLQNLGQGPELLIRYENEEAVDDSQLPKDRFSAERLKGVDSTLKIQPAELGDSAVYLCASSLDPAGRGTDTQYFGPGTRLTVL.

V usage is TRBV24-1 and J usage is TRBJ2-6, with TRBD1 matching over 7 bases. The V gene end was trimmed by 12 bases and the J gene end by 0 bases; junction bases not matched to a gene: 7. Germline loops: CDR1 KGHDR, CDR2 SFDVKD. This CDR3 is 15 amino acids long. The CDR3: CAVGQPSSGANVLTF. CDR3 DNA: TGTGCCGTGGGACAGCCGAGCTCTGGGGCCAACGTCCTGACTTTC.

This clone has just one count. The chain links TRBV18 to TRBJ2-5, with 7 bases aligning to TRBD1. With V trimmed by 1 base and J by 3 bases, 5 bases remained unmatched. The CDR3 loop spans 15 amino acids. Per the germline V gene, CDR1 is KGHSH and CDR2 is LQKENI. The CDR3 reads CASSPLAGGEETQYF. CDR3 sequence (DNA): TGTGCCAGCTCACCACTGGCAGGGGGAGAAGAGACCCAGTACTTC.

The chain carries TRBV7-2 and TRBJ1-1; D might be TRBD1 (5 bases). Trimming shortened V by 2 bases and J by 1 base, and 14 bases separated the two germline ends. CDR1 SGHTA and CDR2 FQGNSA come from the germline V gene. The CDR3 extends over 16 amino acids. CDR3 sequence: CASSLLRTGGNTEAFF. The CDR3 nucleotides read TGTGCCAGCAGCTTATTACGGACGGGGGGGAACACTGAAGCTTTCTTT.

The rearrangement uses TRBV19 and TRBJ2-3, with a tentative D call TRBD2 (6 bases). This CDR3 comprises 13 residues. Germline V gene lookup returns CDR1 LNHDA and CDR2 SQIVND (reference sequence). V lost 3 bases, J lost 3 bases, and 7 bases lay in between. The CDR3 DNA reads TGTGCCAGTAGTATCGGGGGAACAGATACGCAGTATTTT. Its translation: CASSIGGTDTQYF.

Notes on this clone: At one boundary the junction diverges from the germline segment, which might be a read error. This chain uses TRBV28 with TRBJ1-6, with 8 bases aligning to TRBD1. Per germline, CDR1 MDHEN and CDR2 SYDVKM. The CDR3 runs 15 residues. Here the CDR3 reads CASSSRGTGNSALHF. Here the CDR3 DNA reads TGTGCCAGCAGTTCCCGCGGGACAGGAAATTCAGCCCTCCACTTT.

V gene TRBV6-2 or TRBV6-3 combines with J gene TRBJ2-2; 7 nucleotides align to TRBD2. The CDR3 extends over 14 amino acids. V shed 6 bases and J 7 bases; nucleotides not matched to a gene: 8. Germline CDR1 reads MNHEY; CDR2 reads SVGEGT. In DNA form, the CDR3 reads TGTGCCAGCAGCCCAGCGGGGCCGGGCGGGGAGCTGTTTTTT. Residues: CASSPAGPGGELFF.

V gene TRBV6-5 combines with J gene TRBJ1-2, with 10 bases that match TRBD1. The germline gives CDR1 MNHEY, CDR2 SVGAGI. Germline trimming cut 2 bases from V and 7 bases from J; bases unmatched to any gene: 7. The length of the CDR3 is 15 residues. The CDR3 DNA follows: TGTGCCAGCAGTTACCTACGGGGGACAGGGGTTGGCTACACCTTC. Protein sequence: CASSYLRGTGVGYTF.

The rearrangement links TRBV29-1 to TRBJ2-1; 10 positions agree with TRBD1. Germline-derived CDR1 and CDR2 are SQVTM and ANQGSEA. Unmatched junction bases numbered 5, after V lost 3 bases and J lost 12 bases. This CDR3 is built from 12 residues. In DNA, the CDR3 is TGCAGCGTTGAGCGGGGGGACAGGGGGCAGTTCTTC. Its translation: CSVERGDRGQFF.

The V gene is TRBV14, the J gene TRBJ2-4; 9 bases fit TRBD1. The CDR3 is 14 residues long. V was clipped by 2 bases and J by 9 bases; unmatched bases: 5. Germline loops: CDR1 SGHDN, CDR2 FVKESK. The DNA for the CDR3 is TGTGCCAGCAGCCAAAGGGACAGGGATTTCATTCAGTACTTC. Protein: CASSQRDRDFIQYF.

The chain recombines TRBV12-5 with TRBJ1-2; 11 bases are a match to TRBD1. The length of the CDR3 is 14 residues. The germline V gene encodes CDR1 LGHNT and CDR2 FRNRAP. After removal of 5 bases from V and 5 bases from J, the junction contained 4 bases not matched to a gene. The CDR3 sequence is CASGPGQGEYGYTF. Written as DNA, the CDR3 is TGTGCTAGTGGTCCGGGACAGGGGGAGTATGGCTACACCTTC.

This sequence joins TRBV6-2 or TRBV6-3 and TRBJ2-7; the D gene is possibly TRBD2 (6 bases). Germline CDR1 MNHEY, CDR2 SVGEGT. With 6 bases removed from V and 0 bases from J, the gap between germline ends came to 9 bases. The CDR3 has 13 amino acids. The CDR3 bases are TGTGCCAGCAGCGACGGGAGCTCCTACGAGCAGTACTTC. Protein: CASSDGSSYEQYF.

The CDR3 sequence: CASNSNARAPNEQFF. The CDR3 DNA sequence: TGTGCCAGCAACTCAAACGCCAGGGCGCCCAATGAGCAGTTCTTC. J is TRBJ2-1 and V is TRBV4-2, with D maybe TRBD1 (5 bases). The CDR3 loop spans 15 amino acids. In germline, CDR1 is LGHNA, CDR2 YNFKEQ. Trimming pared 7 bases from V and 6 bases from J, leaving 19 bases between.

CDR3 protein: CASSLSVGMEDQPQHF. CDR3 DNA: TGTGCCAGCAGCTTATCGGTGGGCATGGAAGACCAGCCCCAGCATTTT. V usage is TRBV5-8 and J usage is TRBJ1-5; D is undetermined. Trimming took off 2 bases at V and 7 bases at J, with 19 bases between the two ends. The CDR3 spans 16 residues. Germline V gives CDR1 SGHTS, CDR2 YDEGEE.